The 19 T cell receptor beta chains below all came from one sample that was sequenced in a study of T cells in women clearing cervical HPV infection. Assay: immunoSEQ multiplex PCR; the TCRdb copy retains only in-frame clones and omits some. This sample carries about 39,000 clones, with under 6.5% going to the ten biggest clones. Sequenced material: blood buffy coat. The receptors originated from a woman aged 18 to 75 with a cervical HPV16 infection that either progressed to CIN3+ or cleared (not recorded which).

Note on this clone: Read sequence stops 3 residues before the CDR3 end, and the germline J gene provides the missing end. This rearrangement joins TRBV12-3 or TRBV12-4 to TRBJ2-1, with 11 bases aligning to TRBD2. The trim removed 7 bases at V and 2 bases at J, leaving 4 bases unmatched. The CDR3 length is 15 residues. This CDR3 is CASTTSGSTYNEQFF. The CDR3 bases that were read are TGTGCCAGCACCACTAGCGGGAGCACCTACAATGAG.

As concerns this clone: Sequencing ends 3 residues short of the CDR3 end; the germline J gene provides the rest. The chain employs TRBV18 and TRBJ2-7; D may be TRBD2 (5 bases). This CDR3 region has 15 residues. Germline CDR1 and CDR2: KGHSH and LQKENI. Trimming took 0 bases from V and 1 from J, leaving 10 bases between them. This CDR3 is CASSPPRASSYEQYF. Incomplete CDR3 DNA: TGTGCCAGCTCACCACCGCGGGCCAGTTCCTACGAG.

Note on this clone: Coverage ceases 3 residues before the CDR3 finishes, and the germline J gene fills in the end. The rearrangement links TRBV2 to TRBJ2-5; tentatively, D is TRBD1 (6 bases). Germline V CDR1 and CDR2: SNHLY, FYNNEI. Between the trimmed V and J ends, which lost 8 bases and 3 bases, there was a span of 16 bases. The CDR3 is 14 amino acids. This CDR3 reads CASSSQGGKETQYF. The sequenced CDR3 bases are TGTGCCAGCTCCAGCCAAGGGGGAAAAGAGACC.

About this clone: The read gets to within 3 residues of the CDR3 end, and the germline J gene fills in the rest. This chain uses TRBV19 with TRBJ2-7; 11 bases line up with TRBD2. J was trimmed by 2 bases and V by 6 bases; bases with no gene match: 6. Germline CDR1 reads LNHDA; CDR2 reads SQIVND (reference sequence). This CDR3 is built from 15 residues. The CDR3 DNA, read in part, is TGTGCCAGTAGCCCGGGACTAGCGGAGACCTACGAG. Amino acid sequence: CASSPGLAETYE. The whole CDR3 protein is CASSPGLAETYEQYF.

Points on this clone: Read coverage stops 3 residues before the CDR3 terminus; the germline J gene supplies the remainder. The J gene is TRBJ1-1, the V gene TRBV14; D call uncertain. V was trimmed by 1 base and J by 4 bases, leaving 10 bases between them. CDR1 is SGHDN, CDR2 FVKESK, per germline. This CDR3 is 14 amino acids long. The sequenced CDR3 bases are TGTGCCAGCAGCCAAGCCAACCGGTTCACTGAA. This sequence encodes CASSQANRFTE. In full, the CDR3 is CASSQANRFTEAFF. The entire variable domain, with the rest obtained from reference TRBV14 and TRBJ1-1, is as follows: EAGVTQFPSHSVIEKGQTVTLRCDPISGHDNLYWYRRVMGKEIKFLLHFVKESKQDESGMPNNRFLAERTGGTYSTLKVQPAELEDSGVYFCASSQANRFTEAFFGQGTRLTVV.

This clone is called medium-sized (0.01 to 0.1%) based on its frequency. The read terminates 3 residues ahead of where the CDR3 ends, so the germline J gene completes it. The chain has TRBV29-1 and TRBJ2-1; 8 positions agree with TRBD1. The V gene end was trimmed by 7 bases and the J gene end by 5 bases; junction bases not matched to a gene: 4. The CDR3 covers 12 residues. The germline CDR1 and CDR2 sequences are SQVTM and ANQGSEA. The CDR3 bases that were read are TGCAGCGGTGGGACAGGCAACAATGAG. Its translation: CSGGTGNNE. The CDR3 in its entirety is CSGGTGNNEQFF.

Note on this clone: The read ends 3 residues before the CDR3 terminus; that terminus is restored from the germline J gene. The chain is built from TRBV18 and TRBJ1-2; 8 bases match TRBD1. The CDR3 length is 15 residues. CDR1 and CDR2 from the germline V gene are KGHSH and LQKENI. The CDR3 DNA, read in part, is TGTGCCAGCTCATTCTTCAATGACAGGGGCAACGGC. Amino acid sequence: CASSFFNDRGNG. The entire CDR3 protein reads CASSFFNDRGNGYTF.

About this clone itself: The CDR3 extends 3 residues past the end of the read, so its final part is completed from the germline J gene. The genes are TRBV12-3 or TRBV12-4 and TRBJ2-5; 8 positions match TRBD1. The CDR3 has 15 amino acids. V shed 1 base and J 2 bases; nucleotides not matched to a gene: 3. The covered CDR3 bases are TGTGCCAGCAGTTTAGGGACAGGGTTTCAAGAGACC. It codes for CASSLGTGFQET. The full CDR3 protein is CASSLGTGFQETQYF.

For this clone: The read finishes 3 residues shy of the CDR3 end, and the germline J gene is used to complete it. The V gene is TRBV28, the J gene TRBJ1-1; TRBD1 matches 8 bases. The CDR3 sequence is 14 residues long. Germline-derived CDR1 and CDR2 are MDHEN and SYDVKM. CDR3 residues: CASSLAQGAFSAFF. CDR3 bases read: TGTGCCAGCAGTTTAGCCCAGGGGGCGTTTTCA. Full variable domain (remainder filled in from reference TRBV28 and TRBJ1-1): DVKVTQSSRYLVKRTGEKVFLECVQDMDHENMFWYRQDPGLGLRLIYFSYDVKMKEKGDIPEGYSVSREKKERFSLILESASTNQTSMYLCASSLAQGAFSAFFGQGTRLTVV.

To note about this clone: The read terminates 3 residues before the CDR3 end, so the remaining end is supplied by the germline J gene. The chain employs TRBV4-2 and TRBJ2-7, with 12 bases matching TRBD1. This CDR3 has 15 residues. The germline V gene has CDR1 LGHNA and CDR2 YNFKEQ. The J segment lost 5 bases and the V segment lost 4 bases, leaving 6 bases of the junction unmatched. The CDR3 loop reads CASSLGGTGGHEQYF. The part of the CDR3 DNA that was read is TGTGCCAGCAGCCTCGGGGGGACAGGGGGCCACGAG.

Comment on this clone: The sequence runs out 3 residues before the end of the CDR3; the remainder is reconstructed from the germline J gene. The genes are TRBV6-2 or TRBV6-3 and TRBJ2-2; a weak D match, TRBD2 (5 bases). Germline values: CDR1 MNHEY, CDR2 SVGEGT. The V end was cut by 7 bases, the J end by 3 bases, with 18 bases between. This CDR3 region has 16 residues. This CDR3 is CASTAFRTGYTGELFF. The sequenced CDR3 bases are TGTGCCAGCACCGCCTTCAGGACTGGATACACCGGGGAG.

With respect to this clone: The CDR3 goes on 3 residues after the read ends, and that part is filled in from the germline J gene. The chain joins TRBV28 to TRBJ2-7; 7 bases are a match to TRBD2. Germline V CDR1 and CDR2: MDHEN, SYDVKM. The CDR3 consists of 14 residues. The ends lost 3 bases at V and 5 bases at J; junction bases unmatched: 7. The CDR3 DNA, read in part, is TGTGCCAGCAGTTTTGGGCGGGAGAAGGACGAG. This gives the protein CASSFGREKDE. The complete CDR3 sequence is CASSFGREKDEQYF.

This CDR3 reads CASSIDRTGGETQYF. CDR3 DNA (partial): TGTGCCAGTAGTATAGATAGGACAGGGGGAGAGACC. The V call is TRBV19, the J call TRBJ2-5; TRBD1 agrees at 10 bases. The read comes to an end 3 residues before the CDR3 does, leaving the germline J gene to fill in the end. Trimming at V came to 0 bases and at J to 4 bases, leaving 2 bases not matched to a gene. The V gene's germline CDR1 is LNHDA and CDR2 SQIVND (reference sequence). The CDR3 contains 15 residues.

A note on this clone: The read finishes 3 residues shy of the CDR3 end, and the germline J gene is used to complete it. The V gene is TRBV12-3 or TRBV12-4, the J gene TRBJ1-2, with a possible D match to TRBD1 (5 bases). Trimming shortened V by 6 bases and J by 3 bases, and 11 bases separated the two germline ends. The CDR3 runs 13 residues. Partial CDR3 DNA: TGTGCCAGCAGCGCAGGGTTAGACTATGGC. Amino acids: CASSAGLDYG. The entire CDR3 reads CASSAGLDYGYTF.

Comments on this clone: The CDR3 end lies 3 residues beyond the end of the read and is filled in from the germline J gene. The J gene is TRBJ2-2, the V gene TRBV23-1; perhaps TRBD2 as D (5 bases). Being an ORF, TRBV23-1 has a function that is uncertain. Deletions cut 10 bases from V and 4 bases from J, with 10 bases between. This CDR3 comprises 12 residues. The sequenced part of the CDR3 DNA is TGCGCCAACGGCGGGCCCACCGGGGAG. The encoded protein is CANGGPTGE. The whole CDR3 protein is CANGGPTGELFF.

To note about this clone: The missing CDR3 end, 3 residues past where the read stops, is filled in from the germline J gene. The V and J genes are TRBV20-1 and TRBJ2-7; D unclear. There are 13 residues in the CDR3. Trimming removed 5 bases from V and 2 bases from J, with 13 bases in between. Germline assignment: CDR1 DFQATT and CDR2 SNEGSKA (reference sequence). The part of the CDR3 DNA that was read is TGCAGTGCTTCAGATAATCGCCCCTACGAG. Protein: CSASDNRPYE. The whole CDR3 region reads CSASDNRPYEQYF.

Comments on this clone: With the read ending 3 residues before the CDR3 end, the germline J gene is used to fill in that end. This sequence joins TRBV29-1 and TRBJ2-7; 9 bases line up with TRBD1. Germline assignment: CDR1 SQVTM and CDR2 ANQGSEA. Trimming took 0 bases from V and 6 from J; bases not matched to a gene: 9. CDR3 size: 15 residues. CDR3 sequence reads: CSVEDRGTGSGEQYF. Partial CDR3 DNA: TGCAGCGTTGAAGATCGAGGGACAGGGTCTGGCGAG.

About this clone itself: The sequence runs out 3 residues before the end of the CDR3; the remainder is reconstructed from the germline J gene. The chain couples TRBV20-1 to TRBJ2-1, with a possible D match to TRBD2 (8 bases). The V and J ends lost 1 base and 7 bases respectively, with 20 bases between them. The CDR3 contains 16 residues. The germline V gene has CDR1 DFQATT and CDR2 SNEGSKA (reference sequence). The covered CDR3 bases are TGCAGTGCTAGAGCTCTCGGGAGGGGGCTTTGGAATGAG. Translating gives CSARALGRGLWNE. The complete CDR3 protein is CSARALGRGLWNEQFF.

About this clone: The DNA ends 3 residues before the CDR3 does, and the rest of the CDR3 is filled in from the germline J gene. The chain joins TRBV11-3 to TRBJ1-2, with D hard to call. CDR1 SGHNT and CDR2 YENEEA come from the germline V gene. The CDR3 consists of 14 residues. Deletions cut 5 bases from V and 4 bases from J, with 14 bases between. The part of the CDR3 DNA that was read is TGTGCCAGCAGCCCCCTGGAACAGCCCTATGGC. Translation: CASSPLEQPYG. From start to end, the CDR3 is CASSPLEQPYGYTF.